Sequencing of this T cell receptor (beta chain) was carried out in a study of blood T cells in healthy people across ages. Through a sample-barcoded 5' primer and a J-beta primer mix, a second PCR was run for roughly 6 to 12 cycles. TCRdb re-called the 5' RACE reads through MiXCR, storing one row per CDR3 protein. This sample has some 560,000 distinct CDR3 sequences, with about 26% found just once. This clonotype was seen only a few times. There were at least 6 micrograms of total RNA extracted from every sample. There are 15 residues in the CDR3. CDR1 and CDR2 from the germline V gene are SGHDN and FVKESK. Deletions cut 1 base from V and 5 bases from J, with 11 bases between. The data also belong to a second study, concerning T cells of mothers and their children. That study reports: None of the identified T cell clones proved to be persistent microchimeric clones.

The sequence was collected from a boy aged 2 to 9 in good health. The sample taken for sequencing was blood. The rearrangement uses TRBV14 and TRBJ2-2; D is undetermined. CDR3: CASSQVGYGTGELFF. CDR3 in DNA: TGTGCCAGCAGCCAAGTCGGGTATGGGACCGGGGAGCTGTTTTTT.